Listed here are 17 T cell receptor beta chains from one sample, sequenced in a study of OX40 agonist ivuxolimab in advanced cancers. Profiling relied on immunoSEQ multiplex PCR, and the TCRdb table lists in-frame clones only, not all of them. The table shows fewer than 70,000 clones, with roughly nine tenths occurring only once. The specimen was CD4+ or CD8+ T cells sorted from blood, collected in a trial of the OX40 agonist ivuxolimab. These receptors all come from an adult with an advanced solid tumor such as melanoma, head and neck, liver or kidney cancer.

The CDR3 DNA reads TGTGCCAGCATACTGCAGGGATCCTATGGCTACACCTTC. It yields the protein CASILQGSYGYTF. The V and J genes are TRBV2 and TRBJ1-2; possible D gene TRBD1, 5 bases. The CDR3 is 13 residues long. The V gene's germline CDR1 is SNHLY and CDR2 FYNNEI. Trimming shortened V by 7 bases and J by 4 bases, and 13 bases separated the two germline ends. The full variable domain, in which reference TRBV2 and TRBJ1-2 provide the parts outside the CDR3, is EPEVTQTPSHQVTQMGQEVILRCVPISNHLYFYWYRQILGQKVEFLVSFYNNEISEKSEIFDDQFSVERPDGSNFTLKIRSTKLEDSAMYFCASILQGSYGYTFGSGTRLTVV.

The chain recombines TRBV28 with TRBJ1-5; D is uncertain. CDR3 length: 13 amino acids. Germline V gene data show CDR1 as MDHEN and CDR2 as SYDVKM. V was shortened by 3 bases and J by 3 bases, with 6 bases between the two germline ends. The CDR3: CASSLFHNQPQHF. In DNA, the CDR3 is TGTGCCAGCAGTTTGTTCCACAATCAGCCCCAGCATTTT.

J is TRBJ2-7 and V is TRBV7-2, with D perhaps assigned TRBD1 or TRBD2 (5 bases each). There are 14 residues in the CDR3. Trimming took 5 bases from V and 4 from J, leaving 15 bases between them. The germline gives CDR1 SGHTA, CDR2 FQGNSA. CDR3 bases: TGTGCCAGCAGCCCCGGGATCGAGGGGTACGAGCAGTACTTC. It is translated as CASSPGIEGYEQYF.

This chain uses TRBV19 with TRBJ1-1; no firm D call. Trimming stripped 3 bases from V and 0 bases from J, with 5 bases between. Germline CDR1 and CDR2: LNHDA and SQIVND (reference sequence). This CDR3 has 13 amino acids. The CDR3 is CASSMSMNTEAFF. The CDR3, as DNA: TGTGCCAGTAGTATGAGCATGAACACTGAAGCTTTCTTT.

J is TRBJ2-2 and V is TRBV7-8, with D unclear. With 2 bases removed from V and 7 bases from J, the gap between germline ends came to 5 bases. Germline V gene data show CDR1 as SGHVS and CDR2 as FQNEAQ. The CDR3 has 12 amino acids. CDR3 nucleotides: TGTGCCAGCAGCTTAATCCGCGGGGAGCTGTTTTTT. Amino acid sequence: CASSLIRGELFF. Full variable domain (missing parts from reference TRBV7-8 and TRBJ2-2): GAGVSQSPRYKVAKRGQDVALRCDPISGHVSLFWYQQALGQGPEFLTYFQNEAQLDKSGLPSDRFFAERPEGSVSTLKIQRTQQEDSAVYLCASSLIRGELFFGEGSRLTVL.

This clone has a single count. The gene calls are TRBV27 and TRBJ2-5; 7 nucleotides line up with TRBD2. Germline V lookup: CDR1 MNHEY, CDR2 SMNVEV (reference sequence). CDR3 size: 14 residues. V shed 4 bases and J 5 bases; nucleotides not matched to a gene: 7. The CDR3 bases are TGTGCCAGCAGTTCGGGACTACAGCGGGAGACCCAGTACTTC. Protein product: CASSSGLQRETQYF.

The chain has TRBV6-5 and TRBJ2-7; D uncertain. The CDR3 runs 12 residues. V gave up 3 bases and J gave up 7 bases, with 10 bases separating them. Germline V gene data show CDR1 as MNHEY and CDR2 as SVGAGI. The CDR3 bases are TGTGCCAGCAGTTATGATCCAGCAGAGCAGTACTTC. It is translated as CASSYDPAEQYF.

This clone has only a few counts. The rearrangement links TRBV7-9 to TRBJ2-7; possibly TRBD1 or TRBD2 for D (5 bases each). The CDR3 covers 11 residues. Trimming stripped 5 bases from V and 6 bases from J, with 8 bases between. Germline V gene lookup returns CDR1 SEHNR and CDR2 FQNEAQ (reference sequence). The CDR3 DNA reads as TGTGCCAGCAGCGCAGGGAGCGAGCAGTACGTC. This translates into CASSAGSEQYV.

This chain uses TRBV5-3 with TRBJ2-5, with D uncertain. TRBV5-3 is filed as an ORF, its function uncertain. With 5 bases removed from V and 0 bases from J, the gap between germline ends came to 11 bases. The CDR3 is made up of 14 amino acids. The CDR3 nucleotides read TGTGCCAGAAGACAGACGCCTCACCAAGAGACCCAGTACTTC. This codes for CARRQTPHQETQYF.

This chain joins TRBV4-1 and TRBJ2-3; 8 nucleotides line up with TRBD2. CDR3 length: 17 amino acids. Germline lookup yields CDR1 MGHRA and CDR2 YSYEKL. The junction had 7 bases not matched to a gene; V was cut back by 2 bases and J by 0 bases. The CDR3 bases are TGCGCCAGCAGCCAAACCGTGCGGGGGGCTAGCACAGATACGCAGTATTTT. Amino acid sequence: CASSQTVRGASTDTQYF.

The chain has TRBV28 and TRBJ2-7; maybe TRBD2 (5 bases). This CDR3 has 18 residues. Trimming took 4 bases from V and 4 from J, leaving 26 bases between them. Germline CDR1 and CDR2: MDHEN and SYDVKM. As DNA, the CDR3 is TGTGCCAGCAGTTCCTCAATCATCCCGGTACTAGGGATGTACGAGCAGTACTTC. Protein: CASSSSIIPVLGMYEQYF.

The CDR3 region has the DNA TGTGCCAGCAGCTTCGGCGGGTCGTTCCAGGGAGGCTACACCTTC. The encoded protein is CASSFGGSFQGGYTF. This sequence joins TRBV5-8 and TRBJ1-2, with a possible D match to TRBD1 (5 bases). Germline CDR1 and CDR2: SGHTS and YDEGEE. Trimming took off 2 bases at V and 8 bases at J, with 19 bases between the two ends. The CDR3 has 15 residues.

V usage is TRBV5-5 and J usage is TRBJ2-7, with 9 nucleotides matching TRBD1. V lost 4 bases and J lost 1; bases outside the gene matches: 3. CDR1 SGHKS and CDR2 YYEKEE come from the germline V gene (reference sequence). The CDR3 is 14 residues long. CDR3 nucleotide sequence: TGTGCCAGCAGCACCGGGACAGGGTCCTACGAGCAGTACGTC. As protein: CASSTGTGSYEQYV.

This clone was counted many times. The V call is TRBV5-6, the J call TRBJ2-1, with TRBD2 as a possible D gene (7 bases). CDR1 and CDR2 from the germline V gene are SGHDT and YYEEEE. The CDR3 runs 15 residues. V gave up 4 bases and J gave up 2 bases, with 13 bases separating them. For the CDR3, the DNA is TGTGCCAGCAGCGCTGGGGGGGCTCCCTACAATGAGCAGTTCTTC. Protein: CASSAGGAPYNEQFF.

J is TRBJ2-7 and V is TRBV27; 8 nucleotides agree with TRBD2. The CDR3 contains 15 residues. Trimming at V came to 8 bases and at J to 5 bases, leaving 14 bases not matched to a gene. From germline, CDR1 is MNHEY and CDR2 SMNVEV (reference sequence). CDR3 sequence reads: CASRVSSGSINEQYF. Written as DNA, the CDR3 is TGTGCCAGCCGGGTGTCCAGCGGGAGCATCAACGAGCAGTACTTC.

V usage is TRBV6-5 and J usage is TRBJ2-1; D possibly corresponds to TRBD1 (6 bases). Germline V gene lookup returns CDR1 MNHEY and CDR2 SVGAGI. This CDR3 region has 14 residues. Trimming took 5 bases from V and 8 from J, leaving 16 bases between them. The CDR3 region is CASSPPAGVYEQFF. CDR3 bases: TGTGCCAGCAGTCCCCCCGCAGGGGTCTATGAGCAGTTCTTC.

The rearrangement uses TRBV10-1 and TRBJ2-2, with a weak D call TRBD2 (5 bases). CDR3 length: 16 amino acids. The ends were cut back, 0 bases at V and 2 bases at J, with 10 bases in the middle. Looked up from germline, CDR1 is WNHNN and CDR2 is SYGVQD (reference sequence). CDR3 in DNA: TGCGCCAGCAGTGAGTCTTGGAGGAATAACACCGGGGAGCTGTTTTTT. Its translation: CASSESWRNNTGELFF.